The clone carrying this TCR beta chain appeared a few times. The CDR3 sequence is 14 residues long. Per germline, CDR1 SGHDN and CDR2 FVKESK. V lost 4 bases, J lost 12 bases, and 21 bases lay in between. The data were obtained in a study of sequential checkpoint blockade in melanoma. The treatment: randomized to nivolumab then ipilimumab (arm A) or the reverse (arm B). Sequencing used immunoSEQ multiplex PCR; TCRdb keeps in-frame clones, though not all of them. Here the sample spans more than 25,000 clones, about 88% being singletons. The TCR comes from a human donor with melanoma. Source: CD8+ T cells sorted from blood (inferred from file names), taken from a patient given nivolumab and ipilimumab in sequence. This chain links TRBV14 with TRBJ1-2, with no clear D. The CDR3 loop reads CASSLTFNLKSNTF. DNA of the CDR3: TGTGCCAGCAGCCTTACGTTTAACCTGAAGTCTAACACCTTC.